This TCR beta chain was identified during a study of technical replicates of blood from a handful of donors. Looked up from germline, CDR1 is LNHDA and CDR2 is SQIVND (reference sequence). Trimming cost V 10 bases and J 6 bases; bases outside gene matches: 12. The CDR3 is 15 residues long. Some clones are missing from TCRdb's copy, which holds only in-frame ones; the method was immunoSEQ multiplex PCR. The table lists about 82,000 clones, around 94% of them singletons, with 0.39% in the top ten. This TCR derives from a human donor in good health. Material for sequencing was T cells isolated from PBMCs. J is TRBJ2-1 and V is TRBV19; 10 nucleotides line up with TRBD1. The CDR3 nucleotides read TGTGCCACCGAGATAGGACAGGGGGTTAGCAATGAGCAGTTCTTC. This translates into CATEIGQGVSNEQFF.